The entry that follows covers one T cell receptor beta chain sequence. The data originate from a study of control samples from healthy donors and cancer patients. Germline CDR1 is SGDLS and CDR2 is YYNGEE. There are 15 residues in the CDR3. V was clipped by 0 bases and J by 1 base, with 9 bases between them. Some clones are missing from TCRdb's copy, which holds only in-frame ones; the method was immunoSEQ multiplex PCR. Of 6,000 to 8,000 clones detected, about 74% appear once; the ten largest clones hold 16%. Sample: formalin-fixed, paraffin-embedded tissue. The chain couples TRBV9 to TRBJ2-3, with a possible D match to TRBD1 (6 bases). The source is a male donor with melanoma. The CDR3 nucleotides are TGTGCCAGCAGCGTAGTGGGGGCCGGCACAGATACGCAGTATTTT. The encoded protein is CASSVVGAGTDTQYF.